The present entry profiles one T cell receptor (beta chain) with its context. TCR beta from blood CD8+ and CD4+ T cells was sequenced. The multiple sclerosis controls consisted of treatment-naive patients with relapsing-remitting disease, either stable or active. Negative isolation was used for CD8+ and CD4+ T cells and FACS enrichment for TEMRA cells. Germline V gives CDR1 SGHRS, CDR2 YFSETQ. V lost 2 bases and J lost 9; bases outside the gene matches: 8. This CDR3 has 16 amino acids. The sample comes from a study of CD8 T cells in Susac syndrome. RNA totalling roughly 0.5 to 1 ug underwent reverse transcription with random hexamers. It was immunoSEQ multiplex PCR that amplified TCR beta CDR3 across 54 Vbeta and 13 Jbeta. TCRdb called the immunoSEQ multiplex PCR reads again in MiXCR, with one record for every CDR3 protein. The sample lists fewer than 350,000 distinct CDR3 sequences, roughly 94% occurring once.

The sequence derives from a human donor with multiple sclerosis. Material: CD4+ T cells from PBMCs. This chain uses TRBV5-1 with TRBJ2-1, with 13 bases identical to TRBD2. CDR3 in DNA: TGCGCCAGCAGCTTACCCGGGACTAGCGGGATTAGTGAGCAGTTCTTC. It is translated as CASSLPGTSGISEQFF.